The sequence of this T cell receptor (beta chain) was determined in a study of blood T cell repertoires in COVID-19. Overall study context: Specimens from acute and convalescent COVID-19 originated in the United States, Italy and Spain. PBMCs, B-cell-depleted T cells, or T cells were the source of the cDNA or gDNA that made up the material.

In the authors' workflow: Amplified reference gene primers provided the basis for estimating nucleated cell counts. Repertoires were generated with immunoSEQ multiplex PCR, while TCRdb's copy carries only in-frame clones and drops some. The D gene and trimming were derived from the DNA, and the V and J assignments and clone size from that table. The data show 200,000 to 250,000 clones, around 82% seen once. The TCR originated in a woman aged 70-85 years with acute or convalescent COVID-19. The specimen was peripheral blood.

DNA for the CDR3: TGTGCCACCAGGGAGGTCGATGAGCAGTTCTTC. Its protein is CATREVDEQFF. This chain joins TRBV10-3 and TRBJ2-1, with TRBD2 as a possible D gene (6 bases). With 10 bases removed from V and 8 bases from J, the gap between germline ends came to 12 bases. Germline CDR1 reads ENHRY; CDR2 reads SYGVKD. The CDR3 covers 11 residues.